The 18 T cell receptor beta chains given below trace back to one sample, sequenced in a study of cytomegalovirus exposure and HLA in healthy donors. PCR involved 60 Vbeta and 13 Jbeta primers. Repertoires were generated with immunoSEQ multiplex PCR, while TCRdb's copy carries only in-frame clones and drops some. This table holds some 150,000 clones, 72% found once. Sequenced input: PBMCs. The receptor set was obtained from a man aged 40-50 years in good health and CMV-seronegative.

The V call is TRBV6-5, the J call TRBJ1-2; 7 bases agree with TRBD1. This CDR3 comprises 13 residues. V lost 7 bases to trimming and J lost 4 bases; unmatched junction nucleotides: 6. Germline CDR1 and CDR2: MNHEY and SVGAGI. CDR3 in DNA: TGTGCCAGCAACACCCGGGACAGCTATGGCTACACCTTC. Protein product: CASNTRDSYGYTF.

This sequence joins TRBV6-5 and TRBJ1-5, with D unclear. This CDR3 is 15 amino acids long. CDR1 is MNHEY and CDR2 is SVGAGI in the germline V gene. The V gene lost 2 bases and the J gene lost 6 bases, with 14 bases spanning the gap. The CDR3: CASSYGRGAGQPQHF. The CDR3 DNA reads TGTGCCAGCAGTTACGGACGGGGAGCGGGTCAGCCCCAGCATTTT.

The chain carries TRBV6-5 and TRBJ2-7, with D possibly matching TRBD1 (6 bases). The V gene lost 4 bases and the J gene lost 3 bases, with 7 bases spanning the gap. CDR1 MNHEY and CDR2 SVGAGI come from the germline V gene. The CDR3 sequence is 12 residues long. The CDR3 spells CASSSQGYEQYF. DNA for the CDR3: TGTGCCAGCAGTTCACAGGGCTACGAGCAGTACTTC.

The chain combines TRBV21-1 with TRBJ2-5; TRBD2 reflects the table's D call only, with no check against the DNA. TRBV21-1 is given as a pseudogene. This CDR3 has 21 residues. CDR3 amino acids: CASSKVEGGSFLPNFRETQYF. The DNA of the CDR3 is TGTGCCAGCAGCAAAGTGGAGGGGGGGAGTTTTCTCCCCAACTTCCGGGAGACCCAGTACTTC.

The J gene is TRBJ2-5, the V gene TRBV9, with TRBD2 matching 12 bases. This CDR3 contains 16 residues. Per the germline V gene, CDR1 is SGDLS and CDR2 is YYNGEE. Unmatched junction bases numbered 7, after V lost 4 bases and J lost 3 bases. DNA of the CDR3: TGTGCCAGCAGCACCCACCGGACTAGCGGGGAAGAGACCCAGTACTTC. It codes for CASSTHRTSGEETQYF.

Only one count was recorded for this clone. In DNA, the CDR3 is TGTGCCAGGACCCACAAAAGAGGCAATGAGCAGTTCTTC. Protein product: CARTHKRGNEQFF. The gene calls are TRBV2 and TRBJ2-1; D not resolved. Trimming shortened V by 9 bases and J by 6 bases, and 15 bases separated the two germline ends. This CDR3 has 13 amino acids. Germline assignment: CDR1 SNHLY and CDR2 FYNNEI.

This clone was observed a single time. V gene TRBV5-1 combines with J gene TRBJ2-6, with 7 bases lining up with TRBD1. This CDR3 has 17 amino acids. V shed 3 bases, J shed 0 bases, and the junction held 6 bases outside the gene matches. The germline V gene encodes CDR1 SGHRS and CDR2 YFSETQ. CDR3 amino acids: CASSSTGAGSGANVLTF. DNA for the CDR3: TGCGCCAGCAGCTCAACAGGGGCTGGCTCTGGGGCCAACGTCCTGACTTTC. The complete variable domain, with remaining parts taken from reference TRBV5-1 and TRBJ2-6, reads KAGVTQTPRYLIKTRGQQVTLSCSPISGHRSVSWYQQTPGQGLQFLFEYFSETQRNKGNFPGRFSGRQFSNSRSEMNVSTLELGDSALYLCASSSTGAGSGANVLTFGAGSRLTVL.

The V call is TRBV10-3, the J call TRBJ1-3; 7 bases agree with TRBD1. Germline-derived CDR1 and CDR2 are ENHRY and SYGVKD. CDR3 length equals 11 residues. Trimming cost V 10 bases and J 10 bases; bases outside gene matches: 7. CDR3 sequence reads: CATLQGQTIYF. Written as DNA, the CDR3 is TGTGCCACTCTACAGGGGCAGACCATATATTTT.

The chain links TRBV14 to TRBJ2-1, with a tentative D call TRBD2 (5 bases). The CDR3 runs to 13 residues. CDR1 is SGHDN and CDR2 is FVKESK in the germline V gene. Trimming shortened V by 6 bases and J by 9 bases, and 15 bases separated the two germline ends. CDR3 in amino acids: CASSRLLGAEQFF. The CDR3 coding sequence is TGTGCCAGCAGTCGACTATTGGGTGCTGAGCAGTTCTTC.

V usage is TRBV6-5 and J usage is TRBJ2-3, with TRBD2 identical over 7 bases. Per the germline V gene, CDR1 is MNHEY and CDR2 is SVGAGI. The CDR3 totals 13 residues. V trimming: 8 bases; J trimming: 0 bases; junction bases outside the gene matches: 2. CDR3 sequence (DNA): TGTGCCAGCGGGGGGGTTAGCACAGATACGCAGTATTTT. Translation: CASGGVSTDTQYF.

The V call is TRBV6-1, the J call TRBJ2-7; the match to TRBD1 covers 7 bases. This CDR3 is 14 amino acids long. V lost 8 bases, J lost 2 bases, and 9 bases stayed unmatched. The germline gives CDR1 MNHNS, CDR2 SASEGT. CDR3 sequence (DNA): TGTGCCAGCCCGGGTAACAGGGGTACCTACGAGCAGTACTTC. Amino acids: CASPGNRGTYEQYF.

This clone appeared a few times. CDR3 loop: CASSSMTGEAFF. The CDR3 coding sequence is TGCGCCAGCAGCTCTATGACAGGGGAGGCTTTCTTT. This rearrangement joins TRBV4-1 to TRBJ1-1, with 8 bases fitting TRBD1. The CDR3 length is 12 residues. The V segment lost 5 bases and the J segment 11 bases; nucleotides outside the gene matches: 7. In germline, CDR1 is MGHRA, CDR2 YSYEKL.

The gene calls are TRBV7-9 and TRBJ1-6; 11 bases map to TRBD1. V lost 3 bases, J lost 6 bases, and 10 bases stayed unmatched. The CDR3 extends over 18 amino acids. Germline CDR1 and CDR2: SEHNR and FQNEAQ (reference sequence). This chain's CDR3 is CASSFVGTGGFSNSPLHF. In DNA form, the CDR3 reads TGTGCCAGCAGCTTTGTCGGGACAGGGGGATTCTCTAATTCACCCCTCCACTTT.

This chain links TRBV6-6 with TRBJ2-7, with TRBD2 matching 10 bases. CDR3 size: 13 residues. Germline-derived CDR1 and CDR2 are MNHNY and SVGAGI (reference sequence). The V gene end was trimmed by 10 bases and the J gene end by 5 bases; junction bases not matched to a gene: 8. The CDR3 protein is CATQAGGLHEQYF. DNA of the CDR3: TGTGCCACTCAAGCGGGAGGGCTCCACGAGCAGTACTTC.

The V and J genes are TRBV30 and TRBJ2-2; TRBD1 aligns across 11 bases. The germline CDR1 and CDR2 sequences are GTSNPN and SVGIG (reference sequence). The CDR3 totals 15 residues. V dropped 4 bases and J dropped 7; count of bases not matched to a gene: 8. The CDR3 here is CAWTKPGQGVGELFF. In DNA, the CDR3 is TGTGCCTGGACCAAACCGGGACAGGGGGTCGGGGAGCTGTTTTTT.

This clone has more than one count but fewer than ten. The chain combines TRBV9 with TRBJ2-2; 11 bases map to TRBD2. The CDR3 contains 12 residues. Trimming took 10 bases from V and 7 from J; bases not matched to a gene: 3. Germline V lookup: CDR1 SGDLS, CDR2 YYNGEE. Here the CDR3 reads CAGGTSGGELFF. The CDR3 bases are TGTGCCGGAGGGACTAGCGGCGGGGAGCTGTTTTTT.

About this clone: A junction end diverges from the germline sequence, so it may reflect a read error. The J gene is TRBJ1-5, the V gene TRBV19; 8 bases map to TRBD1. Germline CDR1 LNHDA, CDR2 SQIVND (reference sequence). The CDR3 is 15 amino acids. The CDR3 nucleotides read TGTGCCAGTAGTCCCAGGGGGCTTAGCAATCAGCCCCAGAATTTT. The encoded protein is CASSPRGLSNQPQNF. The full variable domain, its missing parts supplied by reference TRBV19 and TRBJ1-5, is DGGITQSPKYLFRKEGQNVTLSCEQNLNHDAMYWYRQDPGQGLRLIYYSQIVNDFQKGDIAEGYSVSREKKESFPLTVTSAQKNPTAFYLCASSPRGLSNQPQNFGDGTRLSIL.

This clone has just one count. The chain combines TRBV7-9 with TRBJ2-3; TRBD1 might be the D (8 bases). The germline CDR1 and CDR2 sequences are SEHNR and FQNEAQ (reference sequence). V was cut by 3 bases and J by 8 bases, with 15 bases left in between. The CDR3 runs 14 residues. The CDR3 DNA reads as TGTGCCAGCAGCTTGGGCGGGGGACAGGCTACGCAGTATTTT. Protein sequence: CASSLGGGQATQYF.